The 19 T cell receptor beta chains below come from one sample, sequenced in a study of CD8 T cells in ankylosing spondylitis. Points from the study as a whole: One TCR beta motif, made up of about 8 highly homologous variants, appeared characteristic of ankylosing spondylitis blood.

These receptors lack a known antigen. Each CDR3 protein gets one entry after TCRdb re-called the 5' RACE reads with MiXCR. The repertoire consists of around 91,000 distinct CDR3 sequences, with just under 9% occurring once and the leading ten covering roughly 29%. Specimen: blood, either unsorted or a sorted T cell fraction (not recorded which). The receptor set was obtained from a male donor with ankylosing spondylitis.

There are a few counts of this clonotype. This chain uses TRBV7-9 with TRBJ2-1; no reliable D call. Trimming cost V 1 base and J 3 bases, with 10 bases left between them. Germline-derived CDR1 and CDR2 are SEHNR and FQNEAQ (reference sequence). The CDR3 spans 15 residues. CDR3 loop: CASSLGIGGYNEQFF. In nucleotides, the CDR3 is TGTGCCAGCAGCTTAGGAATCGGCGGCTACAATGAGCAGTTCTTC. The full variable domain, with the rest looked up from reference TRBV7-9 and TRBJ2-1, is DTGVSQNPRHKITKRGQNVTFRCDPISEHNRLYWYRQTLGQGPEFLTYFQNEAQLEKSRLLSDRFSAERPKGSFSTLEIQRTEQGDSAMYLCASSLGIGGYNEQFFGPGTRLTVL.

This clonotype was counted many times. The chain employs TRBV7-9 and TRBJ2-4, with 8 bases aligning to TRBD2. V shed 5 bases, J shed 0 bases, and the junction held 6 bases outside the gene matches. This CDR3 has 16 residues. Germline CDR1 and CDR2: SEHNR and FQNEAQ (reference sequence). The CDR3 DNA reads TGTGCCAGCAGCCAAACTAGCGGAGTAGCCAAAAACATTCAGTACTTC. Translating gives CASSQTSGVAKNIQYF.

Only a few counts were recorded for this clonotype. The chain is built from TRBV24-1 and TRBJ2-1, with 8 bases aligning to TRBD2. The CDR3 is 14 amino acids. CDR1 is KGHDR, CDR2 SFDVKD, per germline. The ends lost 3 bases at V and 6 bases at J; junction bases unmatched: 3. The CDR3 is CATSDLGTSNEQFF. Here the CDR3 DNA reads TGTGCCACCAGTGATCTCGGGACTAGCAATGAGCAGTTCTTC.

The V call is TRBV2, the J call TRBJ2-1; D is undetermined. Trimming took 1 base from V and 0 from J, leaving 7 bases between them. The CDR3 runs to 15 residues. CDR1 and CDR2 (germline): SNHLY, FYNNEI. The CDR3 DNA reads as TGTGCCAGCAGTGAAGGGCGGCGCTCCTACAATGAGCAGTTCTTC. This encodes CASSEGRRSYNEQFF.

The V gene is TRBV13, the J gene TRBJ2-4; 9 bases agree with TRBD1. J was trimmed by 10 bases and V by 5 bases; bases with no gene match: 3. This CDR3 is built from 12 residues. Germline-derived CDR1 and CDR2 are PRHDT and FYEKMQ (reference sequence). CDR3 DNA: TGTGCCAGCAGCGCAGACAGGGGGATTCAGTACTTC. This encodes CASSADRGIQYF. Filled out from reference TRBV13 and TRBJ2-4, the complete variable domain reads AAGVIQSPRHLIKEKRETATLKCYPIPRHDTVYWYQQGPGQDPQFLISFYEKMQSDKGSIPDRFSAQQFSDYHSELNMSSLELGDSALYFCASSADRGIQYFGAGTRLSVL.

This clonotype was counted at least ten times. The chain joins TRBV10-3 to TRBJ2-7; 8 bases fit TRBD2. This CDR3 region has 14 residues. Germline assignment: CDR1 ENHRY and CDR2 SYGVKD. V was clipped by 3 bases and J by 3 bases; unmatched bases: 4. The CDR3 DNA sequence: TGTGCCATCAGTGATGGGGCGGGAGGCTACGAGCAGTACGTC. This sequence encodes CAISDGAGGYEQYV.

This clonotype has ten or more counts. V usage is TRBV27 and J usage is TRBJ2-1; tentative D call: TRBD2 (6 bases). This CDR3 is 15 amino acids long. V was cut by 4 bases and J by 0 bases, with 10 bases left in between. Germline CDR1 reads MNHEY; CDR2 reads SMNVEV (reference sequence). The CDR3 DNA reads TGTGCCAGCAGTTCTAGCGCGGACTCCTACAATGAGCAGTTCTTC. It codes for CASSSSADSYNEQFF.

In this sample, this clonotype turned up a few times. The CDR3 DNA reads as TGTGCCAGCAGTTTAGCGGACTTGAACACTGAAGCTTTCTTT. This sequence encodes CASSLADLNTEAFF. This rearrangement joins TRBV12-3 or TRBV12-4 to TRBJ1-1; D gene uncertain. The CDR3 sequence is 14 residues long. V shed 0 bases and J shed 0 bases, with 5 bases lying between them.

This clonotype has more than one count but fewer than ten. The rearrangement uses TRBV20-1 and TRBJ2-1; D is uncertain. From germline, CDR1 is DFQATT and CDR2 SNEGSKA (reference sequence). V was shortened by 2 bases and J by 7 bases, with 24 bases between the two germline ends. This CDR3 spans 17 amino acids. The CDR3 region is CSARFLLEPGVGNEQFF. The CDR3 DNA is TGCAGTGCTAGATTTCTACTGGAGCCCGGTGTCGGGAATGAGCAGTTCTTC.

This clonotype showed up many times. The chain joins TRBV6-4 to TRBJ2-2; D is undetermined. Germline V gives CDR1 MRHNA, CDR2 SNTAGT. V shed 7 bases and J shed 3 bases, with 12 bases lying between them. The CDR3 loop spans 14 amino acids. DNA for the CDR3: TGTGCCAGCAAGGTCAGCCACTACACCGGGGAGCTGTTTTTT. Translated, it gives CASKVSHYTGELFF.

This clonotype was observed many times. The rearrangement uses TRBV4-2 and TRBJ2-1; possible D gene TRBD2, 6 bases. The CDR3 runs to 14 residues. V shed 0 bases and J shed 5 bases, with 8 bases lying between them. Germline V gene lookup returns CDR1 LGHNA and CDR2 YNFKEQ. CDR3 DNA sequence: TGTGCCAGCAGCCAAGATGGAGGGAACAATGAGCAGTTCTTC. Its translation: CASSQDGGNNEQFF.

Many counts were recorded for this clonotype. The chain joins TRBV7-8 to TRBJ2-7, with TRBD2 matching 13 bases. J gave up 1 base and V 5 bases, and 5 bases lay outside the gene matches. From germline, CDR1 is SGHVS and CDR2 FQNEAQ. This CDR3 comprises 16 residues. The CDR3 spells CASSPGLAGNSYEQYV. As DNA, the CDR3 is TGTGCCAGCAGCCCGGGACTAGCGGGAAATTCCTACGAGCAGTACGTC.

This clonotype was picked up many times. J is TRBJ2-7 and V is TRBV27, with a possible D match to TRBD2 (6 bases). The CDR3 is made up of 13 amino acids. V gave up 3 bases and J gave up 6 bases, with 12 bases separating them. The germline V gene has CDR1 MNHEY and CDR2 SMNVEV (reference sequence). CDR3 protein: CASSLVGGGEQYV. Written as DNA, the CDR3 is TGTGCCAGCAGTTTGGTGGGAGGAGGCGAGCAGTACGTC.

This clonotype has at least ten counts. The genes are TRBV7-8 and TRBJ2-3; 11 bases are shared with TRBD2. Losses at the gene ends were 5 bases for V and 6 bases for J; bases not matched to a gene: 7. Germline V CDR1 and CDR2: SGHVS, FQNEAQ. This CDR3 is 15 amino acids long. This chain's CDR3 is CASSQTSGKVDTQYF. The CDR3 bases are TGTGCCAGCAGCCAGACTAGCGGGAAGGTTGATACGCAGTATTTT.

This clonotype was picked up a small number of times. The chain links TRBV20-1 to TRBJ2-3, with D possibly TRBD2 on 5 matching bases. The CDR3 sequence is 14 residues long. With 2 bases removed from V and 6 bases from J, the gap between germline ends came to 15 bases. Germline V gives CDR1 DFQATT, CDR2 SNEGSKA (reference sequence). In nucleotides, the CDR3 is TGCAGTGCTAGAAGTACTAGTTTGAACGATACGCAGTATTTT. It encodes CSARSTSLNDTQYF.

This clonotype was found a few times. The J gene is TRBJ1-5, the V gene TRBV27; D call uncertain. The CDR3 loop spans 12 amino acids. Deletions cut 5 bases from V and 4 bases from J, with 6 bases between. Germline CDR1 and CDR2: MNHEY and SMNVEV (reference sequence). CDR3 in DNA: TGTGCCAGCAGTCCCCTTAATCAGCCCCAGCATTTT. Translated: CASSPLNQPQHF.

This clonotype has ten or more counts. This chain uses TRBV12-3 or TRBV12-4 with TRBJ2-1; no firm D call. There are 13 residues in the CDR3. Trimming cost V 3 bases and J 6 bases, with 9 bases left between them. CDR3 in amino acids: CASSFARANEQFF. CDR3 nucleotides: TGTGCCAGCAGTTTCGCTCGCGCCAATGAGCAGTTCTTC.

This chain joins TRBV27 and TRBJ2-1; 10 bases are shared with TRBD2. The junction had 19 bases not matched to a gene; V was cut back by 5 bases and J by 6 bases. Germline V gene data show CDR1 as MNHEY and CDR2 as SMNVEV (reference sequence). The CDR3 contains 19 residues. CDR3 coding DNA: TGTGCCAGCAGTATCCAGGGGCCCCGGGAAAGCGGGAGGGCCAATGAGCAGTTCTTC. This translates into CASSIQGPRESGRANEQFF.

This clonotype has ten or more counts. The V call is TRBV2, the J call TRBJ2-1, with D tentatively TRBD1 (6 bases). Germline V gene sequence: CDR1 SNHLY, CDR2 FYNNEI. The CDR3 totals 13 residues. Between the trimmed V and J ends, which lost 7 bases and 6 bases, there was a span of 13 bases. CDR3 protein: CASTRTDTNEQFF. The CDR3 DNA reads as TGTGCCAGCACCAGGACAGACACCAATGAGCAGTTCTTC.